The clone carrying this T cell receptor beta chain was counted a single time. These data belong to a study of blood T cell repertoires in COVID-19. Turning to the study itself: Samples taken during acute and convalescent COVID-19 were collected in the United States, Italy and Spain. T cells, B-cell-depleted T cells, or PBMCs provided the cDNA or gDNA that served as material.

In the original analysis: Estimated nucleated cell counts came from reference gene primer amplification. TCRdb's copy holds only in-frame clones and misses some; the assay was immunoSEQ multiplex PCR. The V and J calls and clone size are taken from that table; D and trimming were inferred from the DNA. The sample lists 45,000 to 55,000 clones; roughly 79% were seen once. The germline V gene has CDR1 SGHRS and CDR2 YFSETQ. This CDR3 has 12 amino acids. With 4 bases clipped from V and 6 bases from J, the junction kept 2 bases outside the gene matches. The clonotype comes from a human donor with active or convalescent COVID-19. The donor label of this sample is uncertain. Sequences were obtained from peripheral blood. V usage is TRBV5-1 and J usage is TRBJ1-2, with 8 bases that match TRBD1. This chain's CDR3 is CASSPQGDGYTF. The CDR3 DNA reads TGCGCCAGCAGCCCACAGGGGGATGGCTACACCTTC.